The rows below give T cell receptor beta chains drawn from one sample of a study of cytotoxic CD8 clonotypes in ibrutinib-treated CLL. Clones were read by immunoSEQ multiplex PCR, and TCRdb kept only the in-frame ones, dropping some. The sample shows approximately 190,000 clones, roughly 77% of them seen only once. This material consisted of PBMCs, taken after 12 months of ibrutinib treatment. The receptors originated from a human donor with chronic lymphocytic leukemia. The CDR3 runs from the conserved cysteine through the conserved F or W. A D gene is named only where the DNA matches it firmly. Size is omitted from some rows. Given values are once, few, many or a class for expanded clones.

d_call,j_call,v_call,cdr3_length,clone_size,cdr3_aa,cdr3_nt
NA,TRBJ1-2,TRBV30,13,few,CAHHNSDNYGYTF,TGTGCCCACCACAACAGTGATAACTATGGCTACACCTTC
TRBD1,TRBJ2-1,TRBV7-3,14,NA,CASRDRESYNEQFF,TGTGCCAGCAGAGACAGGGAGTCCTACAATGAGCAGTTCTTC
NA,TRBJ2-5,TRBV7-8,13,few,CASSSSPRVTQYF,TGTGCCAGCAGCTCCAGTCCTAGAGTAACCCAGTACTTC
TRBD1,TRBJ1-4,TRBV7-9,13,NA,CAIDRGLGEKLFF,TGTGCCATCGACAGGGGGTTGGGTGAAAAACTGTTTTTT
NA,TRBJ1-5,TRBV30,12,once,CAWSGSNQPQHF,TGTGCCTGGAGTGGGTCCAATCAGCCCCAGCATTTT
NA,TRBJ1-2,TRBV6-6,14,few,CASSFQGTNYGYTF,TGTGCCAGCAGTTTTCAGGGTACCAACTATGGCTACACCTTC
TRBD1,TRBJ2-4,TRBV5-6,15,few,CASSLEGQGVPIQYF,TGTGCCAGCAGCTTGGAGGGACAGGGAGTACCCATTCAGTACTTC
NA,TRBJ1-2,TRBV29-1,12,NA,CSVEAQPYGYTF,TGCAGCGTTGAAGCCCAGCCCTATGGCTACACCTTC
NA,TRBJ2-1,TRBV5-1,16,once,CASSELGGGPYNEQFF,TGCGCCAGCAGCGAGCTTGGGGGAGGACCGTACAATGAGCAGTTCTTC
NA,TRBJ1-5,TRBV30,17,NA,CAWTPPDSLYSNQPQHF,TGTGCCTGGACCCCCCCGGACAGCCTCTATAGCAATCAGCCCCAGCATTTT
TRBD1,TRBJ1-2,TRBV5-5,16,NA,CASRNRQGDMGYGYTF,TGTGCCAGCAGGAATAGACAGGGGGATATGGGCTATGGCTACACCTTC
TRBD1,TRBJ1-2,TRBV6-1,15,NA,CASRGTFRGAHGYTF,TGTGCCAGCAGGGGAACCTTCAGGGGGGCCCATGGCTACACCTTC
TRBD2,TRBJ2-5,TRBV4-2,17,once,CASSARRASGSYETQYF,TGTGCCAGCAGCGCTCGCCGGGCTAGCGGGAGTTATGAGACCCAGTACTTC
NA,TRBJ1-3,TRBV12-5,14,NA,CASGRDNSGNTIYF,TGTGCTAGTGGTCGGGACAACTCTGGAAACACCATATATTTT
NA,TRBJ2-1,TRBV25-1,18,NA,CASSSSGQGISSYNEQFF,NA
NA,TRBJ1-2,TRBV2,13,NA,CASSQQGNYGYTF,TGTGCCAGCAGTCAACAGGGCAACTATGGCTACACCTTC
TRBD1,TRBJ1-2,TRBV7-2,15,NA,CASSIDDRGSGGYTF,TGTGCCAGCAGCATTGACGACAGGGGAAGTGGAGGCTACACCTTC
TRBD2,TRBJ2-1,TRBV30,15,NA,CAWSVSGGGMAEQFF,TGTGCCTGGAGTGTGAGCGGGGGTGGAATGGCTGAGCAGTTCTTC
NA,TRBJ2-5,TRBV4-3,14,NA,CASSQERTTQTQYF,TGCGCCAGCAGCCAAGAGAGGACCACCCAGACCCAGTACTTC
TRBD2,TRBJ2-5,TRBV30,15,few,CAWSVNSGGYETQYF,TGTGCCTGGAGTGTTAATAGCGGGGGGTATGAGACCCAGTACTTC
TRBD1,TRBJ1-2,TRBV28,14,NA,CASSPQGGIYGYTF,TGTGCCAGCAGTCCCCAGGGGGGGATCTATGGCTACACCTTC
NA,TRBJ2-2,TRBV7-3,17,NA,CASSLISGQGSTGELFF,TGTGCCAGCAGCTTAATATCCGGGCAGGGAAGCACCGGGGAGCTGTTTTTT
NA,TRBJ1-2,TRBV7-3,13,few,CASSLTGPGGYTF,TGTGCCAGCAGCTTAACGGGCCCGGGAGGCTACACCTTC
NA,TRBJ1-2,TRBV5-1,12,NA,CASSQGGFGYTF,TGCGCCAGCAGCCAGGGCGGGTTTGGCTACACCTTC
NA,TRBJ2-2,TRBV2,13,NA,CASRTNPTGELFF,TGTGCCAGCAGGACTAACCCCACCGGGGAGCTGTTTTTT
TRBD2,TRBJ2-5,TRBV5-1,17,NA,CASSPGLAGAVIEPQYF,TGCGCCAGCAGCCCCGGACTAGCGGGAGCGGTCATTGAGCCCCAGTACTTC
TRBD2,TRBJ2-3,TRBV5-4,17,few,CAFGGLAAFGSTDTQYF,TGTGCCTTCGGGGGACTAGCGGCGTTTGGATCCACAGATACGCAGTATTTT
NA,TRBJ2-7,TRBV5-1,14,NA,CASSPQSGYYEQYF,TGCGCCAGCAGCCCACAATCCGGGTACTACGAGCAGTACTTC
NA,TRBJ1-1,TRBV29-1,13,NA,CSVETGTNTEAFF,TGCAGCGTTGAAACGGGGACGAACACTGAAGCTTTCTTT
NA,TRBJ2-7,TRBV27,13,NA,CASSLAVTYEQYF,TGTGCCAGCAGTTTGGCAGTAACCTACGAGCAGTACTTC
TRBD1,TRBJ1-2,TRBV30,16,NA,CAWIIGDSRKNYGYTF,TGTGCCTGGATTATAGGGGACAGCAGGAAAAACTATGGCTACACCTTC
NA,TRBJ1-1,TRBV5-1,15,NA,CASSLVPRSDTEAFF,TGCGCCAGCAGCTTAGTTCCCCGGTCGGACACTGAAGCTTTCTTT
TRBD1,TRBJ1-1,TRBV28,15,NA,CASSSPGGANTEAFF,TGTGCCAGCAGTTCACCAGGGGGCGCGAACACTGAAGCTTTCTTT
NA,TRBJ2-7,TRBV18,14,NA,CASSPGGEGPEQYF,TGTGCCAGCTCACCAGGTGGTGAGGGTCCCGAGCAGTACTTC
NA,TRBJ2-7,TRBV6-6,13,NA,CASTEGVYYEQYF,TGTGCCAGCACCGAAGGTGTCTACTACGAGCAGTACTTC
TRBD1,TRBJ1-5,TRBV28,16,few,CASRDPGTGLNQPQHF,TGTGCCAGCAGAGACCCCGGGACAGGGCTTAATCAGCCCCAGCATTTT
NA,TRBJ1-1,TRBV6-5,15,NA,CASSLTWDMNTEAFF,TGTGCCAGCAGTTTAACGTGGGACATGAACACTGAAGCTTTCTTT
NA,TRBJ1-1,TRBV6-5,13,NA,CATSNSVNTEAFF,TGTGCCACCAGTAACTCAGTGAACACTGAAGCTTTCTTT
NA,TRBJ2-7,TRBV18,15,NA,CASSPAGQRTNEQYF,TGTGCCAGCTCACCAGCGGGACAGCGGACCAACGAGCAGTACTTC
NA,TRBJ2-7,TRBV5-1,14,few,CASSHGDNTYEQYF,TGCGCCAGCAGCCACGGAGACAATACCTACGAGCAGTACTTC
NA,TRBJ2-3,TRBV2,15,NA,CASSRENRRRGTQYF,TGTGCCAGCAGCCGCGAGAACAGGCGACGGGGTACGCAGTATTTT
NA,TRBJ2-7,TRBV30,13,NA,CAWSLRNSYEQYF,TGTGCCTGGAGCCTACGGAACTCCTACGAGCAGTACTTC
TRBD1,TRBJ1-2,TRBV5-1,14,NA,CASSLVQGSDGYTF,TGCGCCAGCAGCTTGGTACAGGGGAGCGATGGCTACACCTTC